The T cell receptor (beta chain) described here comes from a study of OX40 agonist ivuxolimab in advanced cancers. Study summary: At doses from 0.01 to 10 mg/kg, patients were given intravenous ivuxolimab every 2 weeks. Anti-PD-1, anti-PD-L1 or anti-CTLA-4 therapy given earlier was allowed, and 30% to 45% had some.

Repertoires were generated with immunoSEQ multiplex PCR, while TCRdb's copy carries only in-frame clones and drops some. The profile shows roughly 100,000 clones, roughly four fifths of them singletons. The CDR3 is 14 residues long. The V gene's germline CDR1 is SEHNR and CDR2 FQNEAQ (reference sequence). V was pared by 1 base and J by 5 bases, with 9 bases between. This clone was detected once. The sample here was CD4+ or CD8+ T cells sorted from blood, taken in a trial of the OX40 agonist ivuxolimab. The chain carries TRBV7-9 and TRBJ2-1; D possibly corresponds to TRBD1 (5 bases). The source is an adult with an advanced solid tumor such as melanoma, head and neck, liver or kidney cancer. The CDR3 here is CASSLGGRDNEQFF. The DNA of the CDR3 is TGTGCCAGCAGCTTAGGGGGCAGGGACAATGAGCAGTTCTTC.